A single sample is the source of the 8 T cell receptor beta chains below, sequenced in a study of T-cell reconstitution after alpha-beta-depleted transplantation in children (dated by TCRdb to the mid-2010s). Library preparation used PCR. Sequencing instrument: Illumina HiSeq 2500. TCR libraries were prepared with molecular barcoding, using unique molecular identifiers to normalize TCRbeta repertoire quantification. In-frame beta chains were kept once TCRdb had trimmed the public reads at Q25 with fastp and called clones with MiXCR. Rows merge per CDR3 protein into single entries with the most common DNA and genes. A total of hundreds of thousands of distinct CDR3 sequences appear in this sample, around 13% of them only once. The ten biggest clones cover about 0.79% of the sample. The treatment or condition label of this sample denotes: allogeneic hematopoietic cell transplantation with graft depleted of TCRalphabeta T cells and CD19 B cells.

This sample comprised PBMCs, obtained before TCRalphabeta/CD19-depleted stem cell transplant. The receptors come from a girl aged 2 to 9 with congenital amegakaryocytic thrombocytopenia, due to receive a stem cell transplant.

The sample holds many counts of this clonotype. The chain combines TRBV12-3 or TRBV12-4 with TRBJ2-1; 8 nucleotides match TRBD2. This CDR3 has 15 amino acids. V was pared by 6 bases and J by 2 bases, with 6 bases of the junction left unmatched. The CDR3 region is CASRMAGGPYNEQFF. CDR3 DNA: TGTGCCAGCAGGATGGCGGGAGGACCCTACAATGAGCAGTTCTTC.

This sequence joins TRBV2 and TRBJ1-1, with D uncertain. The CDR3 contains 13 residues. In germline, CDR1 is SNHLY, CDR2 FYNNEI. V gave up 2 bases and J gave up 0 bases, with 4 bases separating them. DNA of the CDR3: TGTGCCAGCAGTGAACCCTTGAACACTGAAGCTTTCTTT. It encodes CASSEPLNTEAFF.

At least ten counts were recorded for this clonotype. The chain employs TRBV5-1 and TRBJ2-1; D is unclear. Trimming shortened V by 0 bases and J by 4 bases, and 11 bases separated the two germline ends. Looked up from germline, CDR1 is SGHRS and CDR2 is YFSETQ. The CDR3 totals 15 residues. CDR3 residues: CASSLEGAEYNEQFF. The CDR3 nucleotides read TGCGCCAGCAGCTTGGAGGGTGCGGAGTACAATGAGCAGTTCTTC.

The V gene is TRBV2, the J gene TRBJ1-3; D remains ambiguous. CDR1 is SNHLY and CDR2 is FYNNEI in the germline V gene. The CDR3 has 13 amino acids. Trimming stripped 7 bases from V and 2 bases from J, with 9 bases between. The DNA for the CDR3 is TGTGCCAGCAAGGACGGAGCTGGAAACACCATATATTTT. Protein: CASKDGAGNTIYF.

The V and J genes are TRBV14 and TRBJ2-1, with 7 bases matching TRBD1. Trimming took 1 base from V and 5 from J; bases not matched to a gene: 5. The CDR3 length is 15 residues. Germline V gene sequence: CDR1 SGHDN, CDR2 FVKESK. This CDR3 is CASSQVHRGDNEQFF. The CDR3, as DNA: TGTGCCAGCAGCCAAGTCCACAGGGGTGACAATGAGCAGTTCTTC.

The table lists this clonotype with many counts. The V and J genes are TRBV5-1 and TRBJ2-3, with TRBD2 matching 10 bases. V lost 3 bases, J lost 3 bases, and 10 bases stayed unmatched. The CDR3 length is 17 residues. Per the germline V gene, CDR1 is SGHRS and CDR2 is YFSETQ. CDR3 bases: TGCGCCAGCAGCTGTTTAGCGGGAGGCGTATATACAGATACGCAGTATTTT. It yields the protein CASSCLAGGVYTDTQYF.

The sample holds many counts of this clonotype. The V call is TRBV5-1, the J call TRBJ2-3; D possibly matches TRBD1 or TRBD2 (5 bases each). This CDR3 spans 16 amino acids. CDR1 is SGHRS and CDR2 is YFSETQ in the germline V gene. Trimming cost V 0 bases and J 6 bases, with 17 bases left between them. CDR3 loop: CASSLVRGEGTDTQYF. Here the CDR3 DNA reads TGCGCCAGCAGCTTGGTAAGGGGTGAGGGGACCGATACGCAGTATTTT.

V gene TRBV4-1 combines with J gene TRBJ1-3; D not resolved. The CDR3 is made up of 13 amino acids. Trimming left V 1 base short and J 4 bases short, with 5 bases between. From germline, CDR1 is MGHRA and CDR2 YSYEKL. CDR3 sequence: CASSQVGGNTIYF. For the CDR3, the DNA is TGCGCCAGCAGCCAAGTTGGCGGAAACACCATATATTTT.